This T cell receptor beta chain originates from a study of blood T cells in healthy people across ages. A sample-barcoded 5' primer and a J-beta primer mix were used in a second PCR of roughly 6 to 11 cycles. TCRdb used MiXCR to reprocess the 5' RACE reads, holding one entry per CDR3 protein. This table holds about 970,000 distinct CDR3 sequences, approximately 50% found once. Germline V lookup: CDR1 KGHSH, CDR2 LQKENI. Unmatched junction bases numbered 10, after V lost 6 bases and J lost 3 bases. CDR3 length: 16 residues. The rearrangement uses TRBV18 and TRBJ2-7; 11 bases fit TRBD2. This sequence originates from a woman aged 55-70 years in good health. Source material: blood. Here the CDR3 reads CASSPGTSGSLYEQYF. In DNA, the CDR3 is TGTGCCAGCTCGCCCGGGACTAGCGGAAGCCTCTACGAGCAGTACTTC.